Listed below are T cell receptor beta chains from one sample, sequenced in a study of vaccination effects on CD4 cells after COVID-19. These receptors are not linked to any known antigen. Method: immunoSEQ multiplex PCR; TCRdb's copy keeps in-frame clones and lacks some. The table includes some 30,000 clones, around 80% detected once. This specimen consisted of CD4+ T cells from PBMCs cultured with HCoV-NL63 spike peptides, obtained after COVID-19 vaccination. These TCRs come from a human donor who received a COVID-19 vaccine. Some clones in this sample may be carry-over from other donors' samples. Both conserved end residues are part of each CDR3.

V gene,CDR3 protein
TRBV5-1,CASSTPGREGSGYTF
TRBV12-3/TRBV12-4,CASRYQTSPLHF
TRBV27,CASSFTSRGTKNIQYF
TRBV19,CASKRSESGNTIYF
TRBV7-9,CASSTLTGNDSPLHF
TRBV18,CASSPVAGGPKETQYF
TRBV3-1/TRBV3-2,CASSQDWRQGGTGELFF
TRBV24-1,CATSSGRNTGELFF
TRBV6-2/TRBV6-3,CASSYSAVTTQKLFF
TRBV24-1,CATSDEGNTEAFF
TRBV5-1,CASSSRVGRGGYTF
TRBV19,CASSSDRVGGYTF
TRBV24-1,CATSDPIELGRPNYGYTF
TRBV5-5,CASSLGQSYSNQPQHF
TRBV6-1,CASSEATGYNEQFF
TRBV5-1,CASSPPGLAGVVAGTDTQYF
TRBV6-2/TRBV6-3,CASSFSGQGARGNQPQHF
TRBV30,CAWSVPHGSNQPQHF
TRBV5-1,CASSLAGETYNEQFF
TRBV5-1,CASSLNNRENSGANVLTF
TRBV18,CASSPLGGRNEQFF
TRBV11-3,CASSLIRDSEAFF
TRBV29-1,CSVDQGVETQYF
TRBV19,CASRLRPGYSGANVLTF
TRBV2,CASSDAGGVNYGYTF
TRBV27,CASSVAGTQYF
TRBV6-4,CASSDSRRSGANVLTF
TRBV7-2,CASSPTVNEQFF
TRBV6-6,CASSYYSGGVQETQYF
TRBV7-3,CASSLGRANTEAFF
TRBV4-1,CASSQDSETQYF
TRBV24-1,CATSDPGLAGGQSTDTQYF
TRBV7-3,CASSPTGGAETQYF
TRBV5-6,CASSLGAYQPQHF
TRBV5-1,CASSTQNSYNEQFF
TRBV5-4,CASSPFLGGGGAGELFF
TRBV4-1,CASSQVQGNGYTF
TRBV30,CAWSQQGANQPQHF
TRBV5-1,CASSLQREETQYF
TRBV29-1,CSVEYYANYGYTF
TRBV5-1,CASSLQETQETQYF
TRBV5-1,CASYTRGANGELFF
TRBV6-2/TRBV6-3,CASSPRNTEAFF
TRBV5-1,CASSSPSGQTYNSPLHF
TRBV4-1,CASSPNDLGGSSPLHF
TRBV7-2,CASTSGRSPLHF